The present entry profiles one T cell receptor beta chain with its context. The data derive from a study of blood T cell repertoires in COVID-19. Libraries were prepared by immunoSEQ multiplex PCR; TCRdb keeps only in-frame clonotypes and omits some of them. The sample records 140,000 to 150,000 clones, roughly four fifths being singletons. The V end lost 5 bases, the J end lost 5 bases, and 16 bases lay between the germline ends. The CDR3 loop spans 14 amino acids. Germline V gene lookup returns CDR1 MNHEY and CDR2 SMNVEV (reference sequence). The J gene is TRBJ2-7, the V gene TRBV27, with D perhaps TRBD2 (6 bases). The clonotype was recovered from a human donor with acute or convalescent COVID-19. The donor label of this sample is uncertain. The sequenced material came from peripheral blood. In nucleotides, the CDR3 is TGTGCCAGCAGTCCGACCGGGACTGCAAACGAGCAGTACTTC. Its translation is CASSPTGTANEQYF.